This is a list of T cell receptor beta chains from one sample in a study of pediatric ulcerative colitis. Profiling relied on immunoSEQ multiplex PCR, and the TCRdb table lists in-frame clones only, not all of them. Among 17,000 or so clones listed, just under 75% were seen once. Sequenced material: gut tissue. The origin of the receptors is a girl aged 5-17 years with moderate ulcerative colitis. The CDR3 runs from the conserved cysteine through the conserved F or W. The order of the fields is clone size, J gene, D gene, V gene, CDR3 DNA, CDR3 protein. D genes are given only for firm matches. A clone size is listed for some rows: how often the clone was seen (once, few, many), or a class if it is expanded.

- | TRBJ2-5 | - | TRBV5-1 | TGCGCCAGCAGCTTGGCCCTGGCAGAAGAGACCCAGTACTTC | CASSLALAEETQYF
few | TRBJ2-1 | TRBD2 | TRBV5-1 | TGCGCCAGCAGCTTGTTGATAGCGGGCTTTTCCTACAATGAGCAGTTCTTC | CASSLLIAGFSYNEQFF
once | TRBJ1-2 | - | TRBV11-2 | TGTGCCAGCAGCTTCAGTCGGCAGCATGGCTACACCTTC | CASSFSRQHGYTF
- | TRBJ1-2 | TRBD1 | TRBV29-1 | TGCAGCGTTGAAGGCAGGGGGAACAACTATGGCTACACCTTC | CSVEGRGNNYGYTF
few | TRBJ1-1 | - | TRBV12-1 | TGTGCCAGCAGCGGGAAAGACAGGGAAGCTTTCTTT | CASSGKDREAFF
- | TRBJ2-1 | TRBD2 | TRBV28 | TGTGCCAGCAGTTCACCCGGACTAGCGGGAGTTGATGAGCAGTTCTTC | CASSSPGLAGVDEQFF
- | TRBJ1-1 | - | TRBV6-1 | TGTGCCAGCAGGGGAGGGGGGATCAGCACTGAAGCTTTCTTT | CASRGGGISTEAFF
few | TRBJ2-7 | - | TRBV7-8 | TGTGCCAGCAGCCCGAGACAGTACTACGAGCAGTACTTC | CASSPRQYYEQYF
- | TRBJ2-3 | TRBD1 | TRBV5-5 | TGTGCCAGCAGCCCGGGACAGGGACTGGATACGCAGTATTTT | CASSPGQGLDTQYF
- | TRBJ2-5 | - | TRBV5-6 | TGTGCCAGCAGCTTGGAGCTACCGGGCTTCCAAGAGACCCAGTACTTC | CASSLELPGFQETQYF
- | TRBJ2-7 | - | TRBV19 | TGTGCCAGTAGTATTGGGCCCGGGTTGGGTAACTACGAGCAGTACTTC | CASSIGPGLGNYEQYF
- | TRBJ2-1 | - | TRBV10-2 | TGCGCCAGCAGTGAGTTAGGCGGGACGGTCAATGAGCAGTTCTTC | CASSELGGTVNEQFF
- | TRBJ2-3 | - | TRBV6-6 | TGTGCCAGCAGTGGAATTGGCCGGGGCTTGACAGATACGCAGTATTTT | CASSGIGRGLTDTQYF
- | TRBJ2-3 | - | TRBV6-6 | TGTGCCAGCAGTTACTCCCCGTTCACAGATACGCAGTATTTT | CASSYSPFTDTQYF
- | TRBJ1-2 | TRBD1 | TRBV5-1 | TGCGCCAGCAGCCCCGGACAGGGGTACTATGGCTACACCTTC | CASSPGQGYYGYTF
- | TRBJ1-1 | - | TRBV4-2 | TGTGCCAGCAGCCAAGATCAGTCAGGGGCCACTGAAGCTTTCTTT | CASSQDQSGATEAFF